The T cell receptor (beta chain) under discussion was sequenced for a study of CD8 T cells in ankylosing spondylitis. Study-level points and caveats: In peripheral blood, disease-linked CD8+ clones occurred at relatively low frequencies. Certain motif variants had earlier been reported in reactive arthritis synovial fluid and blood. Within ankylosing spondylitis blood, a TCR beta motif made up of under 10 highly homologous variants appeared to be characteristic. Significant enrichment of disease-linked clones was reportedly seen in matched ankylosing spondylitis synovial fluid.

V gave up 2 bases and J gave up 8 bases, with 15 bases separating them. Germline CDR1 is SEHNR and CDR2 is FQNEAQ (reference sequence). CDR3 length: 14 amino acids. The authors made TCR beta libraries by quantitative 5'-RACE with molecular barcodes. TCRdb re-analysed the 5' RACE reads in MiXCR, keeping a single row per CDR3 protein. There are some 840,000 distinct CDR3 sequences in the sample; about 10% occur only once, and approximately 0.46% lies in the top ten. This clonotype was detected a few times. Its specificity is not known. The sample comprised blood, either unsorted or a sorted T cell fraction (not recorded which). The TCR originated in a male donor with ankylosing spondylitis. This chain uses TRBV7-9 with TRBJ1-2; TRBD1 is a possible D gene (5 bases). The CDR3 sequence is CASSLRDQGGGYTF. CDR3 coding DNA: TGTGCCAGCAGCTTAAGGGACCAAGGCGGGGGCTACACCTTC.